The rows below give T cell receptor beta chains drawn from one sample of a study of T-cell reconstitution after alpha-beta-depleted transplantation in children. Using its own MiXCR run on the PCR reads, TCRdb lists one record per CDR3 protein. The sample has roughly 300,000 distinct CDR3 sequences, approximately 10% seen once; the top ten hold around 22%. The sample consisted of peripheral blood, taken 180 days after TCRalphabeta/CD19-depleted stem cell transplant. These receptor sequences come from a male patient between 2 and 10 years old who had a stem cell transplant for chronic granulomatous disease, so the T cells may come from the graft donor. The CDR3 runs from the conserved cysteine through the conserved F or W. A D gene is named only where the DNA matches it firmly. Clone size is not always given. Where it is, it says once, few, many or a class for expanded clones.

J gene: TRBJ2-7
clone size: many
V gene: TRBV12-3/TRBV12-4
D gene: TRBD1
CDR3 protein: CASSSGTGFWDEQYF
CDR3 DNA: TGTGCCAGCAGTTCCGGGACAGGTTTCTGGGACGAGCAGTACTTC

J gene: TRBJ2-4
clone size: many
V gene: TRBV7-9
D gene: .
CDR3 protein: CASSLSAGQALYF
CDR3 DNA: TGTGCCAGCAGCTTAAGTGCCGGCCAAGCGTTGTACTTC

J gene: TRBJ2-2
clone size: many
V gene: TRBV7-2
D gene: .
CDR3 protein: CASSYNGGWTGELFF
CDR3 DNA: TGTGCCAGCAGCTACAACGGGGGCTGGACCGGGGAGCTGTTTTTT

J gene: TRBJ2-2
clone size: many
V gene: TRBV7-8
D gene: .
CDR3 protein: CASTPRGAYTGELFF
CDR3 DNA: TGTGCCAGCACTCCCCGGGGGGCTTACACCGGGGAGCTGTTTTTT

J gene: TRBJ1-3
clone size: many
V gene: TRBV24-1
D gene: .
CDR3 protein: CATSDRWGGPAGNTIYF
CDR3 DNA: TGTGCCACCAGCGATCGATGGGGGGGCCCTGCTGGAAACACCATATATTTT

J gene: TRBJ2-1
clone size: many
V gene: TRBV5-1
D gene: TRBD2
CDR3 protein: CASSLPRLAGAHEQFF
CDR3 DNA: TGCGCCAGCAGCTTACCACGACTAGCGGGAGCCCATGAGCAGTTCTTC

J gene: TRBJ2-3
clone size: .
V gene: TRBV6-5
D gene: TRBD1
CDR3 protein: CASSYVTGGSNTQYF
CDR3 DNA: TGTGCCAGCAGTTACGTGACAGGGGGCTCGAATACGCAGTATTTT

J gene: TRBJ2-4
clone size: few
V gene: TRBV2
D gene: TRBD1
CDR3 protein: CASSPTGAINIQYF
CDR3 DNA: TGTGCCAGCAGCCCGACAGGGGCGATAAACATTCAGTACTTC

J gene: TRBJ2-7
clone size: many
V gene: TRBV5-1
D gene: .
CDR3 protein: CASSLGYEQYF
CDR3 DNA: TGTGCCAGCAGTTTAGGGTACGAGCAGTACTTC

J gene: TRBJ2-1
clone size: many
V gene: TRBV12-3/TRBV12-4
D gene: .
CDR3 protein: CASNPRGNYNEQFF
CDR3 DNA: TGTGCCAGCAATCCGAGGGGAAATTACAATGAGCAGTTCTTC

J gene: TRBJ1-2
clone size: many
V gene: TRBV7-9
D gene: TRBD1
CDR3 protein: CASRPPGQGRSGYTF
CDR3 DNA: TGTGCCAGCAGGCCGCCGGGACAGGGTAGATCTGGCTACACCTTC

J gene: TRBJ2-2
clone size: .
V gene: TRBV21-1
D gene: .
CDR3 protein: CASSPTSPGELFF
CDR3 DNA: TGTGCCAGCAGCCCGACGAGCCCCGGGGAGCTGTTTTTT

J gene: TRBJ2-3
clone size: many
V gene: TRBV29-1
D gene: TRBD2
CDR3 protein: CSALLGLAGGFGTDTQYF
CDR3 DNA: TGCAGCGCTCTCCTGGGACTAGCGGGAGGTTTTGGCACAGATACGCAGTATTTT

J gene: TRBJ2-5
clone size: many
V gene: TRBV9
D gene: TRBD2
CDR3 protein: CASSVGPAGGRETQYF
CDR3 DNA: TGTGCCAGCAGCGTAGGACCAGCGGGGGGCAGGGAGACCCAGTACTTC

J gene: TRBJ1-2
clone size: many
V gene: TRBV9
D gene: .
CDR3 protein: CASSVSPDRSYGYTF
CDR3 DNA: TGTGCCAGCAGCGTATCTCCTGACAGGAGCTATGGCTACACCTTC

J gene: TRBJ2-3
clone size: many
V gene: TRBV5-1
D gene: TRBD2
CDR3 protein: CASTEGGRILDTQYF
CDR3 DNA: TGCGCCAGCACGGAAGGCGGGAGAATCCTAGATACGCAGTATTTT

J gene: TRBJ2-3
clone size: .
V gene: TRBV18
D gene: TRBD1
CDR3 protein: CASSPNRGVRDTQYF
CDR3 DNA: TGTGCCAGCTCACCGAACAGGGGCGTGCGAGATACGCAGTATTTT

J gene: TRBJ2-1
clone size: many
V gene: TRBV21-1
D gene: .
CDR3 protein: CASSKAPQGSRCNEQFF
CDR3 DNA: TGTGCCAGCAGCAAGGCTCCACAGGGGAGTCGGTGCAATGAGCAGTTCTTC

J gene: TRBJ1-3
clone size: many
V gene: TRBV18
D gene: .
CDR3 protein: CASSAPGRNAGNTIYF
CDR3 DNA: TGTGCCAGCTCAGCTCCGGGACGAAACGCTGGAAACACCATATATTTT

J gene: TRBJ1-4
clone size: many
V gene: TRBV20-1
D gene: .
CDR3 protein: CSSLAGNEKLFF
CDR3 DNA: TGCAGTAGCCTCGCGGGTAACGAAAAACTGTTTTTT

J gene: TRBJ2-2
clone size: many
V gene: TRBV5-1
D gene: .
CDR3 protein: CASSLRTAGELFF
CDR3 DNA: TGCGCCAGCAGCTTGCGGACTGCCGGGGAGCTGTTTTTT

J gene: TRBJ1-2
clone size: many
V gene: TRBV6-2/TRBV6-3
D gene: TRBD1
CDR3 protein: CASTATPGGRYGYTF
CDR3 DNA: TGTGCCAGCACCGCCACCCCAGGGGGCCGGTATGGCTACACCTTC

J gene: TRBJ1-2
clone size: many
V gene: TRBV25-1
D gene: .
CDR3 protein: CASSAGPGYGYTF
CDR3 DNA: TGTGCCAGCAGTGCCGGACCGGGCTATGGCTACACCTTC

J gene: TRBJ2-7
clone size: many
V gene: TRBV20-1
D gene: TRBD1
CDR3 protein: CSAGDRYSYEQYF
CDR3 DNA: TGCAGTGCAGGGGACAGATACTCCTACGAGCAGTACTTC

J gene: TRBJ1-2
clone size: many
V gene: TRBV7-9
D gene: .
CDR3 protein: CASSLNGYTF
CDR3 DNA: TGTGCCAGCAGCTTGAATGGCTACACCTTC

J gene: TRBJ2-2
clone size: .
V gene: TRBV21-1
D gene: .
CDR3 protein: CASSKALRLGGRGGVTGELFF
CDR3 DNA: TGTGCCAGCAGCAAAGCGCTCAGACTGGGCGGGAGAGGCGGGGTCACCGGGGAGCTGTTTTTT

J gene: TRBJ2-7
clone size: many
V gene: TRBV3-1
D gene: .
CDR3 protein: CASSQARKQGKSSYEQYF
CDR3 DNA: TGTGCCAGCAGCCAAGCCCGAAAACAGGGAAAGAGCTCCTACGAGCAGTACTTC

J gene: TRBJ2-3
clone size: many
V gene: TRBV29-1
D gene: TRBD2
CDR3 protein: CRQKQASGAPDTQYF
CDR3 DNA: TGCAGACAAAAACAGGCCAGCGGGGCCCCAGATACGCAGTATTTT

J gene: TRBJ2-5
clone size: many
V gene: TRBV10-2
D gene: TRBD2
CDR3 protein: CASSEDRGGQETQYF
CDR3 DNA: TGCGCCAGCAGTGAGGACCGGGGGGGGCAAGAGACCCAGTACTTC

J gene: TRBJ2-1
clone size: many
V gene: TRBV5-5
D gene: .
CDR3 protein: CASSFRPPDNEQFF
CDR3 DNA: TGTGCCAGCAGCTTCCGACCCCCAGACAATGAGCAGTTCTTC

J gene: TRBJ2-1
clone size: many
V gene: TRBV5-1
D gene: TRBD2
CDR3 protein: CASSLASGRAGNEQFF
CDR3 DNA: TGCGCCAGCAGCTTGGCTAGCGGGAGGGCCGGAAATGAGCAGTTCTTC

J gene: TRBJ1-2
clone size: .
V gene: TRBV10-3
D gene: .
CDR3 protein: CAISESGLDLGYTF
CDR3 DNA: TGTGCCATCAGTGAGTCTGGCCTAGACCTAGGCTACACCTTC

J gene: TRBJ1-2
clone size: many
V gene: TRBV6-5
D gene: .
CDR3 protein: CASSSRRTVHYGYTF
CDR3 DNA: TGTGCCAGCAGTTCAAGACGGACGGTCCACTATGGCTACACCTTC

J gene: TRBJ2-2
clone size: few
V gene: TRBV11-2
D gene: TRBD2
CDR3 protein: CASVPLAGKVLGELFF
CDR3 DNA: TGTGCCAGCGTTCCTCTAGCGGGGAAAGTACTCGGGGAGCTGTTTTTT

J gene: TRBJ2-1
clone size: many
V gene: TRBV11-2
D gene: TRBD2
CDR3 protein: CASSPGLAGGSSYNEQFF
CDR3 DNA: TGTGCCAGCAGTCCGGGACTAGCGGGAGGGAGCTCCTACAATGAGCAGTTCTTC

J gene: TRBJ2-1
clone size: many
V gene: TRBV7-9
D gene: .
CDR3 protein: CASPPGRYNEQFF
CDR3 DNA: TGTGCCAGCCCGCCAGGACGCTACAATGAGCAGTTCTTC

J gene: TRBJ2-7
clone size: many
V gene: TRBV5-1
D gene: .
CDR3 protein: CASSLEGGPYEQYF
CDR3 DNA: TGCGCCAGCAGCTTGGAGGGGGGTCCCTACGAGCAGTACTTC

J gene: TRBJ1-2
clone size: many
V gene: TRBV12-3/TRBV12-4
D gene: TRBD1
CDR3 protein: CASSFQGAGGYTF
CDR3 DNA: TGTGCCAGCAGTTTTCAGGGGGCGGGAGGCTACACCTTC

J gene: TRBJ1-6
clone size: many
V gene: TRBV7-2
D gene: TRBD1
CDR3 protein: CASSLRQGTNSPLHF
CDR3 DNA: TGTGCCAGCAGCTTACGACAGGGGACAAATTCACCCCTCCACTTT

J gene: TRBJ2-1
clone size: medium-sized
V gene: TRBV7-9
D gene: TRBD2
CDR3 protein: CASSPTSGVDNEQFF
CDR3 DNA: TGTGCCAGCAGCCCGACTAGCGGGGTGGACAATGAGCAGTTCTTC

J gene: TRBJ2-3
clone size: many
V gene: TRBV28
D gene: .
CDR3 protein: CATRGTHTQYF
CDR3 DNA: TGTGCCACCCGCGGCACGCATACGCAGTATTTT

J gene: TRBJ1-6
clone size: many
V gene: TRBV29-1
D gene: TRBD1
CDR3 protein: CSAVTGSNSPLHF
CDR3 DNA: TGCAGCGCCGTGACAGGGTCTAATTCACCCCTCCACTTT

J gene: TRBJ2-1
clone size: many
V gene: TRBV29-1
D gene: TRBD2
CDR3 protein: CSVGVSGVYNEQFF
CDR3 DNA: TGCAGCGTTGGGGTTAGCGGGGTTTACAATGAGCAGTTCTTC

J gene: TRBJ2-7
clone size: many
V gene: TRBV28
D gene: .
CDR3 protein: CASTSEVETYEQYF
CDR3 DNA: TGTGCCAGCACCTCCGAAGTGGAGACCTACGAGCAGTACTTC

J gene: TRBJ2-1
clone size: many
V gene: TRBV24-1
D gene: TRBD2
CDR3 protein: CATSVLAGVHNEQFF
CDR3 DNA: TGTGCCACCAGTGTCCTAGCGGGAGTACACAATGAGCAGTTCTTC

J gene: TRBJ2-7
clone size: many
V gene: TRBV20-1
D gene: .
CDR3 protein: CSARMMRAPEQYF
CDR3 DNA: TGCAGTGCTAGGATGATGAGGGCCCCCGAGCAGTACTTC

J gene: TRBJ2-7
clone size: .
V gene: TRBV6-1
D gene: .
CDR3 protein: CASRGISYEQYF
CDR3 DNA: TGTGCCAGCAGGGGAATTTCCTACGAGCAGTACTTC

J gene: TRBJ2-7
clone size: .
V gene: TRBV25-1
D gene: TRBD2
CDR3 protein: CASSEYLPSGRTYEQYF
CDR3 DNA: TGTGCCAGCAGTGAATATCTCCCTAGCGGGAGGACCTACGAGCAGTACTTC

J gene: TRBJ1-3
clone size: .
V gene: TRBV2
D gene: .
CDR3 protein: CASSEGVRTIYF
CDR3 DNA: TGTGCCAGCAGTGAAGGGGTGAGAACCATATATTTT

J gene: TRBJ1-1
clone size: many
V gene: TRBV5-1
D gene: .
CDR3 protein: CASSLVAGNTEAFF
CDR3 DNA: TGCGCCAGCAGCTTGGTTGCAGGGAACACTGAAGCTTTCTTT

J gene: TRBJ2-1
clone size: many
V gene: TRBV4-2
D gene: TRBD2
CDR3 protein: CASSQEPRTSGRGNEQFF
CDR3 DNA: TGTGCCAGCAGCCAAGAACCCCGCACTAGCGGGAGGGGTAATGAGCAGTTCTTC

J gene: TRBJ2-7
clone size: few
V gene: TRBV12-3/TRBV12-4
D gene: .
CDR3 protein: CASSLGLWNEQYF
CDR3 DNA: TGTGCCAGCAGTTTAGGACTATGGAACGAGCAGTACTTC

J gene: TRBJ2-1
clone size: many
V gene: TRBV29-1
D gene: .
CDR3 protein: CSVDDGTRSYNEQFF
CDR3 DNA: TGCAGCGTTGACGATGGCACCCGCTCCTACAATGAGCAGTTCTTC

J gene: TRBJ1-1
clone size: many
V gene: TRBV29-1
D gene: .
CDR3 protein: CSVEGQMNTEAFF
CDR3 DNA: TGCAGCGTTGAAGGACAAATGAACACTGAAGCTTTCTTT

J gene: TRBJ1-1
clone size: many
V gene: TRBV6-5
D gene: .
CDR3 protein: CASSSTGLSPNTEAFF
CDR3 DNA: TGTGCCAGCAGTTCAACGGGACTGTCCCCCAACACTGAAGCTTTCTTT